This T cell receptor (beta chain) comes out of a study of early T cells in non-severe SARS-CoV-2 infection. This clonotype came up a few times. TCRdb ran MiXCR on the 5' RACE reads and lists one entry per CDR3 protein. Found here are around 56,000 distinct CDR3 sequences, around 8% of them singletons; the top ten hold 8% to 11%. The origin of this receptor is an adult who was a healthcare worker with PCR-confirmed SARS-CoV-2 infection or an uninfected control (not recorded which). The starting material was whole blood, obtained at baseline.

This chain's CDR3 is CASRLLLDGNIQYF. In DNA form, the CDR3 reads TGTGCAAGTCGCTTACTCTTGGATGGAAACATTCAGTACTTC. This chain uses TRBV12-2 with TRBJ2-4. TRBV12-2 is a recognized pseudogene. This CDR3 has 14 amino acids.